This is a list of T cell receptor beta chains from one sample in a study of read filtering for tumor transcriptome and immune sequencing. TCRdb redid the calling of the reads with MiXCR, one entry per CDR3 protein. The sample has over 45,000 distinct CDR3 sequences; 12% are singletons. What was sequenced was a population of CD138-negative cells sorted from bone marrow. All receptors derive from a donor aged 40 or over with multiple myeloma. Both conserved end residues are part of each CDR3. D genes are given only for firm matches. Clone size is not always given. Where it is, it says once, few, many or a class for expanded clones.

d_gene | j_gene | v_gene | abundance | CDR3aa | CDR3nt
NA | TRBJ2-5 | TRBV5-1 | many | CASSPGDTTETQYF | TGCGCCAGCAGCCCCGGCGATACTACGGAGACCCAGTACTTC
NA | TRBJ2-3 | TRBV2 | many | CASSVQGVADTQYF | TGTGCCAGCAGTGTACAAGGGGTGGCAGATACGCAGTATTTT
NA | TRBJ2-7 | TRBV5-6 | many | CASSFRNRPSWGQYF | TGTGCCAGCAGCTTTCGGAACCGGCCGAGTTGGGGGCAGTACTTC
TRBD1 | TRBJ1-5 | TRBV2 | many | CASRTGLQPQHF | TGTGCCAGCAGGACAGGGCTGCAGCCCCAGCATTTT
TRBD2 | TRBJ2-2 | TRBV29-1 | many | CSVERLAENTGELFF | TGCAGCGTTGAACGACTAGCGGAGAACACCGGGGAGCTGTTTTTT
NA | TRBJ1-1 | TRBV30 | many | CAWKTPGPGRTEAFF | TGTGCCTGGAAAACTCCGGGTCCCGGGAGGACTGAAGCTTTCTTT
TRBD1 | TRBJ2-1 | TRBV5-1 | NA | CASSLGQGMDNEQFF | TGCGCCAGCAGCTTGGGACAGGGGATGGACAATGAGCAGTTCTTC
TRBD2 | TRBJ2-1 | TRBV5-1 | many | CASSVVAGDSYNEQFF | TGCGCCAGCAGCGTGGTAGCGGGAGACTCCTACAATGAGCAGTTCTTC
NA | TRBJ1-1 | TRBV5-1 | many | CASRPEGGAREAFF | TGCGCCAGCAGGCCGGAGGGGGGGGCCAGGGAAGCTTTCTTT
NA | TRBJ2-3 | TRBV20-1 | many | CSAPTYGTDTQYF | TGCAGTGCTCCTACTTACGGCACAGATACGCAGTATTTT
TRBD2 | TRBJ2-3 | TRBV20-1 | many | CSAQLSGRGGTQYF | TGCAGTGCGCAACTTAGCGGGAGGGGCGGTACGCAGTATTTT
NA | TRBJ2-1 | TRBV6-2/TRBV6-3 | many | CASSYSSTNNEQFF | TGTGCCAGCAGTTACTCTTCGACAAACAATGAGCAGTTCTTC
NA | TRBJ2-1 | TRBV13 | many | CASSSRRDLAF | TGTGCCAGCAGCTCTCGCCGGGACCTCGCCTTC